These 24 T cell receptor beta chains came from one sample sequenced in a study of blood T cell repertoires in COVID-19. Repertoires were generated with immunoSEQ multiplex PCR, while TCRdb's copy carries only in-frame clones and drops some. The data show about 300,000 clones, about nine tenths seen once. The sample comprised PBMCs or T cells enriched from blood (not recorded which). These receptors originate from a woman between 40 and 55 years old who had recovered from COVID-19.

The chain combines TRBV18 with TRBJ2-5, with TRBD2 as a possible D gene (6 bases). Between the trimmed V and J ends, which lost 4 bases and 4 bases, there was a span of 22 bases. Per germline, CDR1 KGHSH and CDR2 LQKENI. This CDR3 region has 17 residues. CDR3 protein: CASSLSTSGRGGETQYF. The CDR3 DNA is TGTGCCAGCTCACTTTCCACCTCGGGGCGGGGAGGAGAGACCCAGTACTTC.

This chain uses TRBV30 with TRBJ2-1, with D possibly TRBD2 on 6 matching bases. CDR1 is GTSNPN and CDR2 is SVGIG in the germline V gene (reference sequence). The CDR3 contains 14 residues. V lost 0 bases, J lost 7 bases, and 13 bases lay in between. CDR3 nucleotide sequence: TGTGCCTGGAGTGTATCCTTAGCGGTGAATGAGCAGTTCTTC. Encoded protein: CAWSVSLAVNEQFF.

The genes are TRBV7-9 and TRBJ2-1; 9 bases fit TRBD1. CDR1 SEHNR and CDR2 FQNEAQ come from the germline V gene (reference sequence). This CDR3 has 15 residues. The V gene end was trimmed by 5 bases and the J gene end by 7 bases; junction bases not matched to a gene: 9. The CDR3 is CASSLQGASGNEQFF. CDR3 nucleotide sequence: TGTGCCAGCAGCCTACAGGGGGCATCGGGGAATGAGCAGTTCTTC.

The chain employs TRBV9 and TRBJ2-5; D remains unclear. Germline V gene data show CDR1 as SGDLS and CDR2 as YYNGEE. The CDR3 extends over 16 amino acids. Trimming removed 5 bases from V and 1 base from J, with 18 bases in between. The CDR3 sequence is CASSQLTAGFQETQYF. The CDR3 region has the DNA TGTGCCAGCAGTCAGCTAACCGCAGGTTTCCAAGAGACCCAGTACTTC.

The V gene is TRBV11-2, the J gene TRBJ2-2, with 8 nucleotides matching TRBD1. There are 16 residues in the CDR3. CDR1 is SGHAT and CDR2 is FQNNGV in the germline V gene. After removal of 3 bases from V and 6 bases from J, the junction contained 9 bases not matched to a gene. CDR3 loop: CASSFSPQGAAGELFF. The CDR3 DNA sequence: TGTGCCAGCAGCTTTTCACCCCAGGGGGCAGCCGGGGAGCTGTTTTTT. Supplemented by reference TRBV11-2 and TRBJ2-2, the full variable domain reads EAGVAQSPRYKIIEKRQSVAFWCNPISGHATLYWYQQILGQGPKLLIQFQNNGVVDDSQLPKDRFSAERLKGVDSTLKIQPAKLEDSAVYLCASSFSPQGAAGELFFGEGSRLTVL.

The rearrangement uses TRBV10-1 and TRBJ2-5; D gene ambiguous. This CDR3 contains 14 residues. V was trimmed by 0 bases and J by 6 bases, leaving 11 bases between them. Germline V gene sequence: CDR1 WNHNN, CDR2 SYGVQD (reference sequence). This CDR3 reads CASSESTGRKTQYF. In DNA form, the CDR3 reads TGCGCCAGCAGTGAGTCTACGGGTCGGAAGACCCAGTACTTC.

This sequence joins TRBV29-1 and TRBJ2-1; 9 bases match TRBD2. CDR1 and CDR2 (germline): SQVTM, ANQGSEA. This CDR3 region has 14 residues. The junction had 9 bases not matched to a gene; V was cut back by 7 bases and J by 5 bases. CDR3 bases: TGCAGCGACGGGACTAGCCGGGGGGACAATGAGCAGTTCTTC. This gives the protein CSDGTSRGDNEQFF.

The chain joins TRBV4-1 to TRBJ1-2; possible D gene TRBD1, 5 bases. Germline CDR1 and CDR2: MGHRA and YSYEKL. Trimming removed 0 bases from V and 1 base from J, with 9 bases in between. The CDR3 loop spans 15 amino acids. In nucleotides, the CDR3 is TGCGCCAGCAGCCAAGAAGGGGAAAGTAACTATGGCTACACCTTC. It codes for CASSQEGESNYGYTF.

The CDR3 bases are TGTGCCAGCAGAACCGGGACAGGGGCTCCCTATGGCTACACCTTC. Translating it yields CASRTGTGAPYGYTF. The J gene is TRBJ1-2, the V gene TRBV28; TRBD1 aligns across 10 bases. The V and J ends lost 6 bases and 4 bases, in that order; junction bases with no gene match: 8. The germline gives CDR1 MDHEN, CDR2 SYDVKM. The length of the CDR3 is 15 residues.

In the case of this clone: Additional DNA sequences in this sample encode the identical CDR3. The chain has TRBV28 and TRBJ1-5; D may be TRBD1 (5 bases). The germline CDR1 and CDR2 sequences are MDHEN and SYDVKM. The CDR3 is made up of 12 amino acids. V was trimmed by 5 bases and J by 7 bases, leaving 9 bases between them. For the CDR3, the DNA is TGTGCCAGCAGTGGGGGGAACCAGCCCCAGCATTTT. Protein sequence: CASSGGNQPQHF. Drawing the rest from reference TRBV28 and TRBJ1-5, the complete variable domain is DVKVTQSSRYLVKRTGEKVFLECVQDMDHENMFWYRQDPGLGLRLIYFSYDVKMKEKGDIPEGYSVSREKKERFSLILESASTNQTSMYLCASSGGNQPQHFGDGTRLSIL.

The chain recombines TRBV5-1 with TRBJ1-2; D is possibly TRBD1 (6 bases). The ends were cut back, 4 bases at V and 6 bases at J, with 19 bases in the middle. The CDR3 extends over 15 amino acids. Per germline, CDR1 SGHRS and CDR2 YFSETQ. CDR3 residues: CASSIGRDKFDGYTF. The CDR3, as DNA: TGCGCCAGCAGCATCGGTCGGGACAAGTTTGATGGCTACACCTTC.

The chain couples TRBV2 to TRBJ2-4, with TRBD2 identical over 8 bases. V lost 5 bases, J lost 0 bases, and 6 bases stayed unmatched. CDR3 length: 16 amino acids. Germline V gene data show CDR1 as SNHLY and CDR2 as FYNNEI. CDR3 loop: CASSQSGRGAKNIQYF. For the CDR3, the DNA is TGTGCCAGCAGTCAAAGCGGGAGAGGAGCCAAAAACATTCAGTACTTC. The variable domain in full, completed from reference TRBV2 and TRBJ2-4, reads EPEVTQTPSHQVTQMGQEVILRCVPISNHLYFYWYRQILGQKVEFLVSFYNNEISEKSEIFDDQFSVERPDGSNFTLKIRSTKLEDSAMYFCASSQSGRGAKNIQYFGAGTRLSVL.

In this sample, this clone turned up once. The J gene is TRBJ1-6, the V gene TRBV4-2, with TRBD1 matching over 10 bases. The CDR3 loop spans 15 amino acids. Trimming took 1 base from V and 9 from J; bases not matched to a gene: 3. Germline CDR1 and CDR2: LGHNA and YNFKEQ. In DNA, the CDR3 is TGTGCCAGCAGCCAAGGCCGGGACAGGGGTTCACCCCTCCACTTT. This codes for CASSQGRDRGSPLHF.

The chain combines TRBV27 with TRBJ2-7; 9 nucleotides align to TRBD1. Germline values: CDR1 MNHEY, CDR2 SMNVEV (reference sequence). CDR3 length: 14 amino acids. V shed 4 bases and J 8 bases; nucleotides not matched to a gene: 9. The CDR3 sequence: CASSSGTGLVKQYF. CDR3 DNA sequence: TGTGCCAGCAGTTCCGGGACAGGGCTTGTCAAGCAGTACTTC.

This clone was observed at least ten times. This rearrangement joins TRBV7-9 to TRBJ1-3; D is undetermined. Germline V gene lookup returns CDR1 SEHNR and CDR2 FQNEAQ (reference sequence). The CDR3 runs to 14 residues. The V end was cut by 5 bases, the J end by 4 bases, with 12 bases between. DNA for the CDR3: TGTGCCAGCAGCCCTCCCTCAGCGGGAAACACCATATATTTT. Translation gives CASSPPSAGNTIYF.

This chain uses TRBV29-1 with TRBJ2-7; 8 nucleotides match TRBD1. With 4 bases clipped from V and 2 bases from J, the junction kept 4 bases outside the gene matches. The CDR3 has 13 residues. Per germline, CDR1 SQVTM and CDR2 ANQGSEA. The CDR3 DNA follows: TGCAGCGTTGCCCGGACAGGGACCTACGAGCAGTACTTC. Its protein product is CSVARTGTYEQYF.

About this clone itself: Other DNA variants within this sample encode the same CDR3. The CDR3 DNA reads TGTGCCAGCAGCCCCCTGAGCAACTATGGCTACACCTTC. Residues: CASSPLSNYGYTF. V and J are TRBV3-1 (or the pseudogene TRBV3-2) and TRBJ1-2; D is unclear. This CDR3 is built from 13 residues. Germline-derived CDR1 and CDR2 are LGHDT and YNNKEL (reference sequence). Trimming cost V 4 bases and J 2 bases, with 8 bases left between them.

The J gene is TRBJ2-1, the V gene TRBV19, with 8 bases matching TRBD2. The ends lost 7 bases at V and 7 bases at J; junction bases unmatched: 9. The CDR3 extends over 14 amino acids. Germline V CDR1 and CDR2: LNHDA, SQIVND (reference sequence). CDR3 nucleotide sequence: TGTGCCAGTAAGGAAGCGGGGGTTTGGAATGAGCAGTTCTTC. This codes for CASKEAGVWNEQFF. The full variable domain, completed using reference TRBV19 and TRBJ2-1, is DGGITQSPKYLFRKEGQNVTLSCEQNLNHDAMYWYRQDPGQGLRLIYYSQIVNDFQKGDIAEGYSVSREKKESFPLTVTSAQKNPTAFYLCASKEAGVWNEQFFGPGTRLTVL.

The chain uses TRBV5-1 and TRBJ1-2; 10 bases are a match to TRBD1. The ends lost 4 bases at V and 3 bases at J; junction bases unmatched: 15. Looked up from germline, CDR1 is SGHRS and CDR2 is YFSETQ. This CDR3 comprises 18 residues. The CDR3 nucleotides read TGCGCCAGCAGCCCCCTGGGAGACGGGACAGGGGTTGACTATGGCTACACCTTC. Its protein is CASSPLGDGTGVDYGYTF.

The V gene is TRBV14, the J gene TRBJ1-2, with D unresolved. This CDR3 is built from 12 residues. Germline V gene data show CDR1 as SGHDN and CDR2 as FVKESK. Deletions cut 2 bases from V and 4 bases from J, with 5 bases between. The CDR3 protein is CASSQQSYGYTF. The CDR3 DNA follows: TGTGCCAGCAGCCAACAATCCTATGGCTACACCTTC.

The chain is built from TRBV10-3 and TRBJ2-3, with TRBD1 as a possible D gene (6 bases). V lost 3 bases, J lost 1 base, and 11 bases lay in between. Germline V gene data show CDR1 as ENHRY and CDR2 as SYGVKD. The CDR3 loop spans 15 amino acids. The CDR3 region has the DNA TGTGCCATCAGTGAATCAGGGGTAGGCACAGATACGCAGTATTTT. It specifies CAISESGVGTDTQYF.

The chain is built from TRBV18 and TRBJ1-2; 7 bases agree with TRBD1. With V trimmed by 3 bases and J by 6 bases, 10 bases remained unmatched. This CDR3 is built from 15 residues. The germline V gene has CDR1 KGHSH and CDR2 LQKENI. The CDR3 nucleotides are TGTGCCAGCTCACCCCTCGACAGGGTCTGGGATGGCTACACCTTC. Its protein product is CASSPLDRVWDGYTF.

The V and J genes are TRBV27 and TRBJ2-7; 7 bases match TRBD2. Germline loops: CDR1 MNHEY, CDR2 SMNVEV (reference sequence). The CDR3 has 15 amino acids. V shed 3 bases, J shed 5 bases, and the junction held 10 bases outside the gene matches. CDR3 loop: CASSFGLAGIDEQYF. CDR3 bases: TGTGCCAGCAGTTTTGGTTTAGCGGGTATCGACGAGCAGTACTTC.

This clone was observed once. Other nucleotide sequences in the sample specify the same CDR3. V and J are TRBV24-1 and TRBJ2-3; 9 bases align to TRBD1. This CDR3 comprises 15 residues. The J segment lost 1 base and the V segment lost 3 bases, leaving 1 base of the junction unmatched. CDR1 is KGHDR and CDR2 is SFDVKD in the germline V gene. The CDR3 sequence is CATSDRTGGTDTQYF. The CDR3 DNA follows: TGTGCCACCAGTGATAGGACAGGGGGCACAGATACGCAGTATTTT.